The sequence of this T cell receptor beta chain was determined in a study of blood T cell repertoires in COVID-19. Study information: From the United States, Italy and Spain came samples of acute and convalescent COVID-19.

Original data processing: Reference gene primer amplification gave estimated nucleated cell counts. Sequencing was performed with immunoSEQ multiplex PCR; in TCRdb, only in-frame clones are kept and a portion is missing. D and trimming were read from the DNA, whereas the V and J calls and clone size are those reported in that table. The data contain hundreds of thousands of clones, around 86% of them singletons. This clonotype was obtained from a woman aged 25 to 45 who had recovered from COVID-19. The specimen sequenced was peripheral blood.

CDR3 region: CASTITGNTGELFF. The CDR3 DNA reads TGTGCCAGCACTATAACGGGTAACACCGGGGAGCTGTTTTTT. This rearrangement joins TRBV6-5 to TRBJ2-2, with D unclear. Trimming stripped 7 bases from V and 2 bases from J, with 11 bases between. Germline V CDR1 and CDR2: MNHEY, SVGAGI. This CDR3 is built from 14 residues.